The rows below give T cell receptor beta chains drawn from one sample of a study of T cell responses to AZD1222 COVID-19 vaccine. TCRdb's table, derived via immunoSEQ multiplex PCR, lists solely in-frame clones and lacks some. The table shows just under 150,000 clones, with 70% to 90% occurring only once. Sequences were derived from peripheral blood, sampled 28 days after the second dose of the MenACWY control vaccine. The source of these receptors is an adult who received the MenACWY meningococcal vaccine as a control. Both conserved end residues are part of each CDR3. A D gene is named only where the DNA matches it firmly. Size tells how often a clone was seen (once, few, many) or the class of an expanded clone, and some rows leave it out.

J gene | V gene | D gene | clone size | CDR3 DNA | CDR3 protein
TRBJ1-2 | TRBV9 | TRBD1 | - | TGTGCCAGCAGCAAGACAGGGGCTTTAGTCAGCTATGGCTACACCTTC | CASSKTGALVSYGYTF
TRBJ2-3 | TRBV27 | TRBD2 | - | TGTGCCAGCAGACCGGGACTAGCGGTAACAGATACGCAGTATTTT | CASRPGLAVTDTQYF
TRBJ1-1 | TRBV12-3/TRBV12-4 | - | - | TGTGCCAGCAGTTATGAGCGGGGCACTGAAGCTTTCTTT | CASSYERGTEAFF
TRBJ1-3 | TRBV19 | - | - | TGTGCCAGTGATCGGGGGAGCTCTGGAAACACCATATATTTT | CASDRGSSGNTIYF
TRBJ2-7 | TRBV19 | - | - | TGTGCCAGTAGTCGAGGTGACATTTCCTACGAGCAGTACTTC | CASSRGDISYEQYF
TRBJ1-3 | TRBV6-5 | - | - | TGTGCCAGCAGTTACTCGGGGACTATCTCTGGAAACACCATATATTTT | CASSYSGTISGNTIYF
TRBJ2-6 | TRBV3-1/TRBV3-2 | - | few | TGTGCCAGCAGCCCGAAAAATACAGGGTGGAGGGGAAACTCTGGGGCCAACGTCCTGACTTTC | CASSPKNTGWRGNSGANVLTF
TRBJ1-1 | TRBV4-1 | - | - | TGCGCCAGCAGCAAGTATACGGGGAACACTGAAGCTTTCTTT | CASSKYTGNTEAFF
TRBJ2-3 | TRBV11-1 | - | - | TGTGCCAGCAGCTTAGAGAAGAGTTTCACAGATACGCAGTATTTT | CASSLEKSFTDTQYF
TRBJ1-2 | TRBV24-1 | - | - | TGTGCCACCAGTGTTGAGGTCGATTATGGCTACACCTTC | CATSVEVDYGYTF
TRBJ2-7 | TRBV7-6 | - | - | TGTGCCAGCAGCGAAGGACGTTTGCAGTACTTC | CASSEGRLQYF
TRBJ2-7 | TRBV18 | - | once | TGTGCCAGCTCACCTCAGCGGGCCACCTACGAGCAGTACTTC | CASSPQRATYEQYF
TRBJ2-2 | TRBV7-3 | TRBD1 | - | TGTGCCAGCAGCTTAACCCGGGACAGGGGGCGCACCGGGGAGCTGTTTTTT | CASSLTRDRGRTGELFF
TRBJ1-2 | TRBV7-2 | - | - | TGTGCCAGCAGCGCCCGGGACCTAAAAATCTATGGCTACACCTTC | CASSARDLKIYGYTF
TRBJ1-5 | TRBV30 | - | - | TGTGCCTGGAGTGTGAGGGGTGATCAGCCCCAGCATTTT | CAWSVRGDQPQHF
TRBJ2-2 | TRBV7-3 | - | - | TGTGCCAGCAGCTTTAGGGCAGCGGGCACCGGGGAGCTGTTTTTT | CASSFRAAGTGELFF
TRBJ2-1 | TRBV3-1/TRBV3-2 | - | - | TGTGCCAGCAGCCAAGATTGGGGGAGAAGCTCCTACAATGAGCAGTTCTTC | CASSQDWGRSSYNEQFF
TRBJ2-7 | TRBV7-6 | TRBD2 | - | TGTGCCAGCAGCTTAGACGTCGGGACTAGCGGATACTACGAGCAGTACTTC | CASSLDVGTSGYYEQYF
TRBJ1-2 | TRBV4-2 | - | - | TGTGCCAGCAGCCAGGCGGCGTATGGCTACACCTTC | CASSQAAYGYTF
TRBJ1-2 | TRBV6-2/TRBV6-3 | TRBD1 | - | TGTGCCAGCAGTTCCCCAGGGACAGGGGAGGGCGGCTACACCTTC | CASSSPGTGEGGYTF
TRBJ2-2 | TRBV5-1 | - | - | TGCGCCAGCACCCCCGCGGCACAGAACACCGGGGAGCTGTTTTTT | CASTPAAQNTGELFF
TRBJ1-5 | TRBV27 | - | once | TGTGCCAGCAGTTTGGGGAGCAATCAGCCCCAGCATTTT | CASSLGSNQPQHF
TRBJ2-1 | TRBV12-3/TRBV12-4 | - | - | TGTGCCAGCACGCAGGTGGGCGCGGAGCAGTTCTTC | CASTQVGAEQFF
TRBJ1-5 | TRBV7-2 | - | few | TGTGCCAGCAGCCCCCCCGGTAGGGCGGGACAGCCCCAGCATTTT | CASSPPGRAGQPQHF
TRBJ2-7 | TRBV24-1 | TRBD1 | - | TGTGCCACCAGTGAGCCGGGACAGGGGGCCGGCGAGCAGTACTTC | CATSEPGQGAGEQYF
TRBJ1-2 | TRBV6-2/TRBV6-3 | - | - | TGTGCCAGCAGTTACTCGATTCCCCAGAACTATGGCTACACCTTC | CASSYSIPQNYGYTF
TRBJ2-5 | TRBV11-1 | - | - | TGTGCCAGCAGCTTAGCTGGGGTCACAATTTACCCTCAAGAGACCCAGTACTTC | CASSLAGVTIYPQETQYF
TRBJ1-6 | TRBV30 | - | - | TGTGCCTGGAGTGTGGTCTACAATTCACCCCTCCACTTT | CAWSVVYNSPLHF
TRBJ1-6 | TRBV7-2 | - | - | TGTGCCAGCAGCTTAGTATCGGGGGACAATTCACCCCTCCACTTT | CASSLVSGDNSPLHF
TRBJ2-1 | TRBV2 | TRBD2 | - | TGTGCCAGCAGTGAAGCTAGCGGGTCCTACAATGAGCAGTTCTTC | CASSEASGSYNEQFF
TRBJ1-1 | TRBV27 | - | - | TGTGCCAGCAGTTTGGGATCGGCTGGGCAAATGAACACTGAAGCTTTCTTT | CASSLGSAGQMNTEAFF
TRBJ1-3 | TRBV7-2 | - | once | TGTGCCAGCTTACGCAGGCACTCCTCTGGAAACACCATATATTTT | CASLRRHSSGNTIYF
TRBJ1-5 | TRBV4-3 | - | - | TGCGCCAGCAGCCAAGCCCAGGGATTGGGTCAGCCCCAGCATTTT | CASSQAQGLGQPQHF
TRBJ1-1 | TRBV30 | - | - | TGTGCCTGGAGTTCGAGGATGCTGGCTTTCTTT | CAWSSRMLAFF
TRBJ2-5 | TRBV10-3 | TRBD1 | - | TGTGCCATCAGTACTCAGGGGGCGGAGACCCAGTACTTC | CAISTQGAETQYF
TRBJ2-1 | TRBV5-6 | - | - | TGTGCCAGCAGCTTGCAGGGGGGCGCCATAAATGAGCAGTTCTTC | CASSLQGGAINEQFF
TRBJ1-4 | TRBV7-6 | TRBD1 | - | TGTGCCAGCAGCTGGACAGGGTCGACTAATGAAAAACTGTTTTTT | CASSWTGSTNEKLFF
TRBJ2-3 | TRBV18 | TRBD2 | - | TGTGCCAGCTCAATACTAGCGGCATCCACAGATACGCAGTATTTT | CASSILAASTDTQYF
TRBJ1-1 | TRBV27 | - | - | TGTGCCAGCAGTCCGTTCGGGGGTCCCGGCACTGAAGCTTTCTTT | CASSPFGGPGTEAFF
TRBJ1-6 | TRBV30 | - | - | TGTGCCTGGTCGGCGGGCGACTCACCCCTCCACTTT | CAWSAGDSPLHF
TRBJ2-3 | TRBV3-1/TRBV3-2 | TRBD2 | - | TGTGCCAGCAGTCATCGAGCGGGAGCCGCAGATACGCAGTATTTT | CASSHRAGAADTQYF
TRBJ2-3 | TRBV3-1/TRBV3-2 | - | - | TGTGCCAGCAGCCCTAACATGGATACGCAGTATTTT | CASSPNMDTQYF
TRBJ1-6 | TRBV18 | - | - | TGTGCCAGCTCACCACCGGGACCCCTTGATCATAATTCACCCCTCCACTTT | CASSPPGPLDHNSPLHF
TRBJ1-5 | TRBV28 | TRBD1 | - | TGTGCCAGCTTTACGGTTGGGACAGGTCACCAGCCCCAGCATTTT | CASFTVGTGHQPQHF
TRBJ2-1 | TRBV7-2 | TRBD1 | - | TGTGCCGGATCGAAGAACAGGGGAAACAATGAGCAGTTCTTC | CAGSKNRGNNEQFF
TRBJ1-3 | TRBV4-3 | TRBD1 | - | TGCGCCAGCAGCCAAAACTACCCGGGACAGGGGGGAAACACCATATATTTT | CASSQNYPGQGGNTIYF
TRBJ2-7 | TRBV11-3 | - | - | TGTGCCAGCAGTCCGGGACAACTATACTACGAGCAGTACTTC | CASSPGQLYYEQYF
TRBJ2-1 | TRBV6-2/TRBV6-3 | - | - | TGTGCCAGCAGTTACGATAGGCGAGCTGGGGGAAACAATGAGCAGTTCTTC | CASSYDRRAGGNNEQFF
TRBJ2-7 | TRBV7-8 | TRBD1 | once | TGTGCCAGCAGCTTGGGGACAGGGCTTTACGAGCAGTACTTC | CASSLGTGLYEQYF
TRBJ2-1 | TRBV13 | - | - | TGTGCCAGCAGCAAGATCGTCTCCCCGGAGGGTAATGAGCAGTTCTTC | CASSKIVSPEGNEQFF
TRBJ2-3 | TRBV7-3 | - | - | TGTGCCAGCAGCTTAATGTCAGCCAGCACAGATACGCAGTATTTT | CASSLMSASTDTQYF
TRBJ2-7 | TRBV14 | - | once | TGTGCCAGCAGCCAAGTACACGGACAGGGACTATCTTCGTTCTTC | CASSQVHGQGLSSFF
TRBJ2-1 | TRBV7-9 | - | - | TGTGCCAGCAGCTTAGTCAGGGGGGCCTACAATGAGCAGTTCTTC | CASSLVRGAYNEQFF
TRBJ1-5 | TRBV19 | - | - | TGTGCCAGTAGTATTGGTCAACCCTCCCAGGGGCCCCAGCATTTT | CASSIGQPSQGPQHF